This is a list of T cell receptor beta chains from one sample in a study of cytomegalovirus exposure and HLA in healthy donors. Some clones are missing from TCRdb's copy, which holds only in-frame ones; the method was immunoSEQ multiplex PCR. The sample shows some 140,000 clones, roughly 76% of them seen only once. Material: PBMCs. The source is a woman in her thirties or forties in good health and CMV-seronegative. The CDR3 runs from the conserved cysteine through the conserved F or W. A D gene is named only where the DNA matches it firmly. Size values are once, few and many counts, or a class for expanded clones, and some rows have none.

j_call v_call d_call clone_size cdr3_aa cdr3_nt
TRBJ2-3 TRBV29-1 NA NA CSAKGLPPLSTDTQYF TGCAGCGCCAAGGGACTGCCACCTTTAAGCACAGATACGCAGTATTTT
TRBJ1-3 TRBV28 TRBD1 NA CASSSPSGGRNTIYF TGTGCCAGCAGTTCCCCCTCAGGGGGCCGAAACACCATATATTTT
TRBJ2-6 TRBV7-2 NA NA CASRLASSGANVLTF TGTGCCAGCAGGCTAGCCTCCTCTGGGGCCAACGTCCTGACTTTC
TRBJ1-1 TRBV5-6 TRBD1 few CASSSPTGGNTEAFF TGTGCCAGCAGCTCCCCGACAGGGGGAAACACTGAAGCTTTCTTT
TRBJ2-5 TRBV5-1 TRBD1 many CASSFGGTGGETQYF TGCGCCAGCAGCTTCGGTGGGACAGGGGGAGAGACCCAGTACTTC
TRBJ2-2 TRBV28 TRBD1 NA CASNERTGGSAGELFF TGTGCCAGCAACGAAAGGACAGGGGGTTCCGCCGGGGAGCTGTTTTTT
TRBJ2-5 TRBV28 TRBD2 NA CASSATSGGAWDRETQYF TGTGCCAGCAGCGCAACTAGCGGGGGGGCCTGGGATAGGGAGACCCAGTACTTC
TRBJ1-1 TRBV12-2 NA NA CASRNPSAGTNTEAFF TGTGCAAGTCGCAACCCGTCGGCGGGCACGAACACTGAAGCTTTCTTT
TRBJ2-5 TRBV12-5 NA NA CASGSLRAGTRVGRETQYF TGTGCTAGTGGTTCCCTGAGAGCCGGGACGAGGGTCGGGAGAGAGACCCAGTACTTC
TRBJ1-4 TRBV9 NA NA CASSPKGSVNEKLFF TGTGCCAGCAGTCCCAAGGGGTCGGTTAATGAAAAACTGTTTTTT
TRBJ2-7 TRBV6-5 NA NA CASGERGYEQYF TGTGCCAGCGGGGAAAGGGGGTACGAGCAGTACTTC
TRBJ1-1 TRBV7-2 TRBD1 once CASSFSRTGGVSEAFF TGTGCCAGCAGCTTCTCACGGACAGGGGGCGTCTCTGAAGCTTTCTTT
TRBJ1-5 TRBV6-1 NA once CASTYPGLHNQPQHF TGTGCCAGCACCTATCCAGGGCTCCACAATCAGCCCCAGCATTTT